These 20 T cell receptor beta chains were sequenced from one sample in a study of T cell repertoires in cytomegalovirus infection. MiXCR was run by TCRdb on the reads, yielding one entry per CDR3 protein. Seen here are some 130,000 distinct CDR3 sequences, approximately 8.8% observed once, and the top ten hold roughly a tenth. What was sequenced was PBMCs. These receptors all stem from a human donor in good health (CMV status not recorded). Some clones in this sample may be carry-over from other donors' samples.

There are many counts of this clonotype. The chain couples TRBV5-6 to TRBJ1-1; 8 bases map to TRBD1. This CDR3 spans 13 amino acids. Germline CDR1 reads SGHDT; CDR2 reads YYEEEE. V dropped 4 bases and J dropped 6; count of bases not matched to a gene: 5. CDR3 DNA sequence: TGTGCCAGCAGCCGGGACAGGCGCTCTGAAGCTTTCTTT. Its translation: CASSRDRRSEAFF.

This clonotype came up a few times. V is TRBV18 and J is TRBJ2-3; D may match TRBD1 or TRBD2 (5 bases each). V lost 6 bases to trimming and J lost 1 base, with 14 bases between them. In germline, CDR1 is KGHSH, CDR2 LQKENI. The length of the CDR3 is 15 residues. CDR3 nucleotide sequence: TGTGCCAGCTCGCTCGGGACGGTTGGCACAGATACGCAGTATTTT. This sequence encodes CASSLGTVGTDTQYF.

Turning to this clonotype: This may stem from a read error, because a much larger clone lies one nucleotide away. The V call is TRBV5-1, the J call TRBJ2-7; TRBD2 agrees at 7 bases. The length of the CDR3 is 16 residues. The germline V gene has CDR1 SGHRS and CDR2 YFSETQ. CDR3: CACSLRTSGEAYEQYF. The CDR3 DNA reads TGCGCCTGCAGCTTACGGACGAGCGGGGAGGCCTACGAGCAGTACTTC.

CDR3 nucleotide sequence: TGTGCCAGCAGTCCCCGACAGGGATACAATGAGCAGTTCTTC. This gives the protein CASSPRQGYNEQFF. The gene calls are TRBV12-3 or TRBV12-4 and TRBJ2-1; TRBD1 matches 7 bases. The CDR3 runs 14 residues. V was clipped by 5 bases and J by 4 bases; unmatched bases: 5.

CDR3 nucleotide sequence: TGCAGCGTCGTGGGTGCAGCGGGGGATATGGAGACCCAGTACTTC. It specifies CSVVGAAGDMETQYF. This chain links TRBV29-1 with TRBJ2-5; 8 bases line up with TRBD2. V trimming: 6 bases; J trimming: 5 bases; junction bases outside the gene matches: 14. CDR1 SQVTM and CDR2 ANQGSEA come from the germline V gene. The CDR3 totals 15 residues. Filled out from reference TRBV29-1 and TRBJ2-5, the complete variable domain reads SAVISQKPSRDICQRGTSLTIQCQVDSQVTMMFWYRQQPGQSLTLIATANQGSEATYESGFVIDKFPISRPNLTFSTLTVSNMSPEDSSIYLCSVVGAAGDMETQYFGPGTRLLVL.

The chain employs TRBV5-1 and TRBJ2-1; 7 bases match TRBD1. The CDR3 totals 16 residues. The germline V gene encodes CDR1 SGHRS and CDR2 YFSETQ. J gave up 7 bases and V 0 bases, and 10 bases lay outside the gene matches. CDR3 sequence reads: CASSLGDRKLRNEQFF. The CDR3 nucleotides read TGCGCCAGCAGCTTGGGGGACAGAAAGTTGAGGAATGAGCAGTTCTTC.

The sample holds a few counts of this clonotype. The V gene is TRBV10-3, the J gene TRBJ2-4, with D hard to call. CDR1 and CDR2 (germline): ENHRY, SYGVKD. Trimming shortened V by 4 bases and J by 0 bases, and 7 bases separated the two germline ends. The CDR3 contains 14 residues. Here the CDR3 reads CAISGDLAKNIQYF. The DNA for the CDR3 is TGTGCCATCAGTGGGGATTTAGCCAAAAACATTCAGTACTTC.

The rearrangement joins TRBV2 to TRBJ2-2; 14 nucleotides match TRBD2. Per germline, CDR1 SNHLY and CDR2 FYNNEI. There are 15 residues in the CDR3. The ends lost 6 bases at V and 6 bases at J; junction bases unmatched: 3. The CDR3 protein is CASRRLAGGSGELFF. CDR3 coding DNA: TGTGCCAGCAGGCGACTAGCGGGGGGGTCCGGGGAGCTGTTTTTT.

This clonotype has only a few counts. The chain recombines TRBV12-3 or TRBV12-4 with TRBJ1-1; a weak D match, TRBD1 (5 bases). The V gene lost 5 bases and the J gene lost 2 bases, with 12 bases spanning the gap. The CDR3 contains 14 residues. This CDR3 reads CASSEPGKNTEAFF. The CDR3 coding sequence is TGTGCCAGCAGTGAGCCAGGGAAAAACACTGAAGCTTTCTTT.

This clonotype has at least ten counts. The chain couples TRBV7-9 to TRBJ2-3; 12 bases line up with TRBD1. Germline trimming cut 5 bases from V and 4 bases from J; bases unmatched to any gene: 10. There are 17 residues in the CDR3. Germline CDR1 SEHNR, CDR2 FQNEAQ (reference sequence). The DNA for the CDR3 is TGTGCCAGCAGCCTAACTGTTGGGACAGGGGGCTCAGATACGCAGTATTTT. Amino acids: CASSLTVGTGGSDTQYF.

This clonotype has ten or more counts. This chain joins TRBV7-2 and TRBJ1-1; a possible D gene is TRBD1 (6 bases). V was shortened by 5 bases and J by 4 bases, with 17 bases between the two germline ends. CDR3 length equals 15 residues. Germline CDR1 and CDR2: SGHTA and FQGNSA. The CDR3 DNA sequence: TGTGCCAGCAGCCTCTCGAAACAGGGCGCCACTGAAGCTTTCTTT. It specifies CASSLSKQGATEAFF.

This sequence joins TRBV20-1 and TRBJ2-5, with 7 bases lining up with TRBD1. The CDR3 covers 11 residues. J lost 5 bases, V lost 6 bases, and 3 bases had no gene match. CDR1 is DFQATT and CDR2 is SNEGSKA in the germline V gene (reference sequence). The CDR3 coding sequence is TGCAGTGCCCCGGACAGGGAGACCCAGTACTTC. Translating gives CSAPDRETQYF.

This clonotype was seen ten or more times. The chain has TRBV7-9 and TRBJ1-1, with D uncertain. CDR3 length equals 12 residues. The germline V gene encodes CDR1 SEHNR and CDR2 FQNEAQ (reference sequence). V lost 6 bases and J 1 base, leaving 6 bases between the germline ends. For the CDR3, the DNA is TGTGCCAGCAGTGTTACGAACACTGAAGCTTTCTTT. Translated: CASSVTNTEAFF.

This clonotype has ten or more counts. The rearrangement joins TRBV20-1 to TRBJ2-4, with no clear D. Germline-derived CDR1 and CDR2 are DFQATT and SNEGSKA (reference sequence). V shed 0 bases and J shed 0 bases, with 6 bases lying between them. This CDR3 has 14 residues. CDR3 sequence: CSAREGGAKNIQYF. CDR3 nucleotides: TGCAGTGCTAGAGAGGGCGGAGCCAAAAACATTCAGTACTTC.

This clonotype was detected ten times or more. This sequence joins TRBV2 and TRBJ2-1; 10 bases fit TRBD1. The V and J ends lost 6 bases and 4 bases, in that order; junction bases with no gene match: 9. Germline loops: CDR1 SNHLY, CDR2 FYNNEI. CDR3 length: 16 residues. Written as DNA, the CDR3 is TGTGCCAGCAGCGCGAGGACAGGGGGAATGTACAATGAGCAGTTCTTC. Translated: CASSARTGGMYNEQFF.

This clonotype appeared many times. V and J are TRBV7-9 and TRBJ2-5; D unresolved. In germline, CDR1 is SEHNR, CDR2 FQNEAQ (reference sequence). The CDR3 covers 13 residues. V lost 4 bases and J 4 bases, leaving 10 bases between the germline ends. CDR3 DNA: TGTGCCAGCAGCTCCGGTGGGCCAGAGACCCAGTACTTC. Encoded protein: CASSSGGPETQYF.

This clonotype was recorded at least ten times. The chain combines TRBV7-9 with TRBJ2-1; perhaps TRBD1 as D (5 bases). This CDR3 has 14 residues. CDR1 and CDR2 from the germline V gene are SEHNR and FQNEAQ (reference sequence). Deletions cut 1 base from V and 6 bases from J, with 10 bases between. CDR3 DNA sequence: TGTGCCAGCAGCTTAGTTCCCAGGGCCAATGAGCAGTTCTTC. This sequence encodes CASSLVPRANEQFF.

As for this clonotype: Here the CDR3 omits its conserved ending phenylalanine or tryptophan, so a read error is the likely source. CDR3 sequence (DNA): TGTGCCAGCAGTGACGACAGTCCAACCTACGAGCAGTACTAC. This gives the protein CASSDDSPTYEQYY. This chain joins TRBV7-4 and TRBJ2-7; the D gene is possibly TRBD1 (5 bases). This CDR3 has 14 amino acids. The germline V and J ends were trimmed by 6 bases and 2 bases, with 14 bases remaining between them. Germline-derived CDR1 and CDR2 are SGHVT and SQSDAQ.

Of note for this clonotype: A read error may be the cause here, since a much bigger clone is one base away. Written as DNA, the CDR3 is TGTGCCACCAGCAGAGATCCGGGGGGATACAAGCAGTACTTC. Protein product: CATSRDPGGYKQYF. The V gene is TRBV15, the J gene TRBJ2-7; TRBD2 agrees at 7 bases. V was clipped by 0 bases and J by 8 bases; unmatched bases: 7. The CDR3 is made up of 14 amino acids. Germline CDR1 reads LNHNV; CDR2 reads YYDKDF (reference sequence).

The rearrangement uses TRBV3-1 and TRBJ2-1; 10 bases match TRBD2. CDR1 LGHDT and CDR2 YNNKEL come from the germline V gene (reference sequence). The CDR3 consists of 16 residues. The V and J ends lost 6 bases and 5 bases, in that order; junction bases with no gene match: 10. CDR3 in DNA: TGTGCCAGCAGACTAGCGCCTAGCGGGGGTAACAATGAGCAGTTCTTC. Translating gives CASRLAPSGGNNEQFF.